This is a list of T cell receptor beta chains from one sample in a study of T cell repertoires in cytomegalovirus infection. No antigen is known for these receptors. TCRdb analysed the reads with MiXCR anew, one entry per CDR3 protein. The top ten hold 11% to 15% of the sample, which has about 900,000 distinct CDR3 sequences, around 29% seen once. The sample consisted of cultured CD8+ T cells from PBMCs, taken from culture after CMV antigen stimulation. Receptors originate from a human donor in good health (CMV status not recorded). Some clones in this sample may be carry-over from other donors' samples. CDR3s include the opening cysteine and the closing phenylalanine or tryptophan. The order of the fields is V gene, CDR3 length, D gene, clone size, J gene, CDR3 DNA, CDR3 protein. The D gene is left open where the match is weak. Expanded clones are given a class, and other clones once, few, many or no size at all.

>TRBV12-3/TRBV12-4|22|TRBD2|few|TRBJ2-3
TGTGCCAGCAGTTTAGTTCTGGGACTAAGCGGGGGGAGCTCACTTATCACAGATACGCAGTATTTT
CASSLVLGLSGGSSLITDTQYF
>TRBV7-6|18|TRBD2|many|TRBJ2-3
TGTGCCAGCAGCTTGCGGCTAGCGGGAAACCGGAGGAAGGATACGCAGTATTTT
CASSLRLAGNRRKDTQYF
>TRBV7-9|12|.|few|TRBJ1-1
TGTGCCAGCAGCTTTCCGGGGACTGGGGCTTTCTTT
CASSFPGTGAFF
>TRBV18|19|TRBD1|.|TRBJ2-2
TGTGCCAGCTCACCTTTTCCAGGGGGCCTACCTACGAACACCGGGGAGCTGTTTTTT
CASSPFPGGLPTNTGELFF
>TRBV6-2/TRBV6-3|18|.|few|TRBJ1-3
TGTGCCAGCAGTTACTCGCAGCGGCAGATACTCTCTGGAAACACCATATATTTT
CASSYSQRQILSGNTIYF
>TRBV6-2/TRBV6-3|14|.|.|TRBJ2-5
TGTGCCAGCAGCCCGATCGGGGTCCTCTTGACCCAGTACTTC
CASSPIGVLLTQYF
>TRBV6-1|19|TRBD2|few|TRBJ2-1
TGTGCCAGCAGTACCTCCCCCGGGCTCGGGACTACCCGAAACAATGAGCAGTTCTTC
CASSTSPGLGTTRNNEQFF
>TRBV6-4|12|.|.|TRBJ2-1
TGTGCCAGCAGTGACAGGTATCATGAGCAGTTCTTC
CASSDRYHEQFF
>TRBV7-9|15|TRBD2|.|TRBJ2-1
TGTGCCAGCAGCCTGACTAGCGGGGTTGTAGGGGAGCAGTTCTTC
CASSLTSGVVGEQFF
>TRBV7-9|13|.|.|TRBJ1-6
TGTGCCAGCAGCACTAGGACGGGGTCACCCCTCCACTTT
CASSTRTGSPLHF
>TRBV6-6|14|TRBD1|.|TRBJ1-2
TGTGCCAGCATCCCGGACAGGGGTATGCATGGCTACACCTTC
CASIPDRGMHGYTF
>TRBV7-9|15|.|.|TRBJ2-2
TGTGCCAGCAGCTTCGGGACTCTGGTCACCGGGGAGCTGTTTTTT
CASSFGTLVTGELFF
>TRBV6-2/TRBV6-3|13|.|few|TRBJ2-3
TGTGCCAGCAGTCGGGGGACCCCAGATACGCAGTATTTT
CASSRGTPDTQYF
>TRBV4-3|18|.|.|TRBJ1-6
TGCGCCAGCAGCCCGGAGGCGGCTTGGGAATTGGGGAATTCACCCCTCCACTTT
CASSPEAAWELGNSPLHF
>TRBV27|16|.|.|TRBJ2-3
TGTGCCAGCACCTCCCGGATCGCGGGCCGCACAGATACGCAGTATTTT
CASTSRIAGRTDTQYF
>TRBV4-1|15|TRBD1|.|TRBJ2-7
TGCGCCAGCAGCTCCGAGAACAGGGGGCGATACGAGCAGTACTTC
CASSSENRGRYEQYF
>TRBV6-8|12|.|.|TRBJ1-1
TGTGCCAGCCTTTCAGCGAACACTGAAGCTTTCTTT
CASLSANTEAFF
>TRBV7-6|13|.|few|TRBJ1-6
TGTGCCAGCAGCTTAGTTCAATACTCACCCCTCCACTTT
CASSLVQYSPLHF
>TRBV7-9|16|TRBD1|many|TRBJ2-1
TGTGCCAGCAGCTCACGACAGGGGGCTGAATTCAATGAGCAGTTCTTC
CASSSRQGAEFNEQFF
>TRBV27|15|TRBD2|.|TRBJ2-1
TGTGCCAGCAGGGGAGCGGGGGGGCGGTACAATGAGCAGTTCTTC
CASRGAGGRYNEQFF
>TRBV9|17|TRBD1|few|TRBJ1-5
TGTGCCAGCAGCGTCGCCCCGGACAGGGAAAGCAATCAGCCCCAGCATTTT
CASSVAPDRESNQPQHF
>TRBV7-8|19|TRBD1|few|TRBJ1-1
TGTGCCAGCAGCTTTTCCAACACCGGGACAGGGTCGGTAAACACTGAAGCTTTCTTT
CASSFSNTGTGSVNTEAFF
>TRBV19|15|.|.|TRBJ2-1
TGTGCCAGTAGAGGTCGTGGACGGCTGGGCAATGAGCAGTTCTTC
CASRGRGRLGNEQFF
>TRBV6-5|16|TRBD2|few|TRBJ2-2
TGTGCCAGCAGTCCCGCGGGGGGTTCGAACACCGGGGAGCTGTTTTTT
CASSPAGGSNTGELFF
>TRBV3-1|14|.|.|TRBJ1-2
TGTGCCAGCAGCCAATATGAAGGAGGCTATGGCTACACCTTC
CASSQYEGGYGYTF
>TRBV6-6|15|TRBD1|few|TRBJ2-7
TGTGCCAGCACCAAACAGGGGGATTATACCTACGAGCAGTACTTC
CASTKQGDYTYEQYF
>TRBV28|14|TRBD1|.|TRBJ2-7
TGTGCCAGCAGCGAGACAGGGATGGGCTACGAGCAGTACTTC
CASSETGMGYEQYF
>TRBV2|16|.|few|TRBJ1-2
TGTGCCAGCAGTGACTTGCTCCCACGGAGGCATGGTGGCTACACCTTC
CASSDLLPRRHGGYTF
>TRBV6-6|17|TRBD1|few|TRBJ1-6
TGTGCCAGCACCTGGATGAACCTCAGGGGGTCGAATTCACCCCTCCACTTT
CASTWMNLRGSNSPLHF
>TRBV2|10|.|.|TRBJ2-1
TGTGCCAGCACTGCGGGTGAGCAGTTCTTC
CASTAGEQFF
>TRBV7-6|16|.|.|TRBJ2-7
TGTGCCAGCAGCTTACCCGCCCCGGACGTGGCCTACGAGCAGTACTTC
CASSLPAPDVAYEQYF
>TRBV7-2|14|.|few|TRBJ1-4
TGTGCCAGCAGCTCACTCCCAGGGCGCGAAAAACTGTTTTTT
CASSSLPGREKLFF
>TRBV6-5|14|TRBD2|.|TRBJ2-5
TGTGCCAGCAGTTACGGGACTAGCGGAGTGGGCCAGTACTTC
CASSYGTSGVGQYF
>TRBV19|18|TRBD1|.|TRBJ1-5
TGTGCCAGTCTTGATCGTTCGTATAGGGGACAGGGGGCTCCGCCCCAGCATTTT
CASLDRSYRGQGAPPQHF
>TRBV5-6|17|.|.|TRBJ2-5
TGTGCCAACAGCTTGTATGCCGGATTGGACAGCGGGGAGACCCAGTACTTC
CANSLYAGLDSGETQYF
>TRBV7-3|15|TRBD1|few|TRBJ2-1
TGTGCCAGCAGCCCCCAGGGGGTAATGGACAATGAGCAGTTCTTC
CASSPQGVMDNEQFF
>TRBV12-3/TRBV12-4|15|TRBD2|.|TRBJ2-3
TGTGCCAGCAGGACTAGCGGGGGGGCCGGGGATACGCAGTATTTT
CASRTSGGAGDTQYF